The source of this T cell receptor (beta chain) is a study of cytomegalovirus exposure and HLA in healthy donors. This PCR relied on a set of 60 Vbeta primers and 13 Jbeta primers. Data came from immunoSEQ multiplex PCR; TCRdb stores just in-frame clones and leaves some out. The profile shows about 50,000 clones, roughly 80% of them singletons. Trimming cost V 0 bases and J 3 bases, with 8 bases left between them. Germline V gene sequence: CDR1 GTSNPN, CDR2 SVGIG (reference sequence). This CDR3 has 14 residues. This clone has more than one count but fewer than ten. This TCR was sampled from a woman between 40 and 50 years old in good health and CMV-seropositive. The specimen sequenced was PBMCs. The gene calls are TRBV30 and TRBJ2-2; D may be TRBD1 (6 bases). The CDR3 DNA sequence: TGTGCCTGGAGTGTCCAGGGGCACACCGGGGAGCTGTTTTTT. It translates to CAWSVQGHTGELFF.